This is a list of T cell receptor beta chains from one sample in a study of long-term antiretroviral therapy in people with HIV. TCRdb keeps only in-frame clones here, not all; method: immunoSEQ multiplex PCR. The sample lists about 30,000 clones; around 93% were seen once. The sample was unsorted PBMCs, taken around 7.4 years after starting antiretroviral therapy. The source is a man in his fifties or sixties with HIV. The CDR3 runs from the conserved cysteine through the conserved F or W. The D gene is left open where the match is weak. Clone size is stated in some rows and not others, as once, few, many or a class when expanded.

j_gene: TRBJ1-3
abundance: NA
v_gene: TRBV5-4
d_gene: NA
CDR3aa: CASSLDLTAANTIYF
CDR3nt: TGTGCCAGCAGCTTGGATCTGACAGCGGCAAACACCATATATTTT

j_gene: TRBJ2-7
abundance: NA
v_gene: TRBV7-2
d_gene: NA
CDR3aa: CASNSGGGYEQYF
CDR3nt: TGTGCCAGCAACTCCGGGGGAGGCTACGAGCAGTACTTC

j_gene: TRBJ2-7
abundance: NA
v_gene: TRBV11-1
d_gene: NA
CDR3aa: CASSLAQYEQYF
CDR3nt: TGTGCCAGCAGCTTAGCGCAGTACGAGCAGTACTTC

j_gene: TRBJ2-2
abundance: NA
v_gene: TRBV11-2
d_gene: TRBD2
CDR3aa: CASSLVPSGVGELFF
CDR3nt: TGTGCCAGCAGCTTAGTCCCTAGCGGGGTCGGGGAGCTGTTTTTT

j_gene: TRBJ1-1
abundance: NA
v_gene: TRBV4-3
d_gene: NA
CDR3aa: CASSQAWQMNTEAFF
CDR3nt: TGCGCCAGCAGTCAGGCGTGGCAGATGAACACTGAAGCTTTCTTT

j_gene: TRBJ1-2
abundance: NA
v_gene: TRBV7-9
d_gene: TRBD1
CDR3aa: CASRHGTGGNYGYTF
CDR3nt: TGTGCCAGCAGGCACGGGACAGGGGGCAACTATGGCTACACCTTC

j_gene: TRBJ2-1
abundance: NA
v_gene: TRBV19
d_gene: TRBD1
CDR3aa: CASSTRQGRSPNEQFF
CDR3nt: TGTGCCAGTAGTACCCGACAGGGTCGCAGCCCGAATGAGCAGTTCTTC

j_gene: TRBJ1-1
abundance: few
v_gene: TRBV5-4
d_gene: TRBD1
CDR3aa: CASSRRTGGGYTEAFF
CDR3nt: TGTGCCAGCAGCCGCCGGACAGGGGGAGGGTACACTGAAGCTTTCTTT

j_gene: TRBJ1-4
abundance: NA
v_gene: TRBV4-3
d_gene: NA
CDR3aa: CASSQELGGGEKLFF
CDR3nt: TGCGCCAGCAGCCAAGAGTTAGGGGGAGGAGAAAAACTGTTTTTT

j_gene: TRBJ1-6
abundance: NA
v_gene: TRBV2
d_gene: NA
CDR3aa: CASSAQLSSYNSPLHF
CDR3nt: TGTGCCAGCAGTGCGCAGCTGAGCTCCTATAATTCACCCCTCCACTTT

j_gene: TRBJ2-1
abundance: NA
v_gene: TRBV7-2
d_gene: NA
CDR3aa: CASSFPPPFF
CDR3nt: TGTGCCAGCAGCTTCCCACCCCCGTTCTTC

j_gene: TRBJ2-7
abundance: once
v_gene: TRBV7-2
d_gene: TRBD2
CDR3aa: CASSTSGGLYEQYF
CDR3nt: TGTGCCAGCAGCACTAGCGGGGGGCTCTACGAGCAGTACTTC

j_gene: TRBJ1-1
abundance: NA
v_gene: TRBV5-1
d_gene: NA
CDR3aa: CASSATRNTEAFF
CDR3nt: TGCGCCAGCAGCGCCACCCGGAACACTGAAGCTTTCTTT

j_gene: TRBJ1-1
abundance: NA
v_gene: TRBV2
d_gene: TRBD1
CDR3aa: CASRRGQGSTEAFF
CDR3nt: TGTGCCAGCAGGAGAGGACAGGGGAGCACTGAAGCTTTCTTT

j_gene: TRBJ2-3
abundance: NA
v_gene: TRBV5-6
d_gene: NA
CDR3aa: CASSLPWVASDTQYF
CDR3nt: TGTGCCAGCAGCTTGCCGTGGGTAGCTTCAGATACGCAGTATTTT

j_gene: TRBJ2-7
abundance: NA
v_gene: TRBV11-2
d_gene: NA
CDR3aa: CASSKVGFEQYF
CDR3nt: TGTGCCAGCAGCAAAGTTGGGTTCGAGCAGTACTTC

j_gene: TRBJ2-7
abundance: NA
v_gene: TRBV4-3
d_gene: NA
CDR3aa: CASSQDRTYEQYF
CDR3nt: TGCGCCAGCAGCCAAGACCGAACCTACGAGCAGTACTTC

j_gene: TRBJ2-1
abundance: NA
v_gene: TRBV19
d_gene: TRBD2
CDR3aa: CASSLTSGVNEQFF
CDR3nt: TGTGCCAGTAGTTTGACTAGCGGGGTCAATGAGCAGTTCTTC

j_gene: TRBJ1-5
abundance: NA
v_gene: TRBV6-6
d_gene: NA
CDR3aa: CASRLVDNQPQHF
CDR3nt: TGTGCCAGCCGTTTGGTGGACAATCAGCCCCAGCATTTT

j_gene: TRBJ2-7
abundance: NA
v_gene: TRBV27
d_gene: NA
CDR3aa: CASSLFGRAHEQYF
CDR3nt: TGTGCCAGCAGTTTATTTGGCAGGGCCCACGAGCAGTACTTC

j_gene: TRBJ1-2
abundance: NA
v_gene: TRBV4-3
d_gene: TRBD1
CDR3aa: CASSQDRTGSYGYTF
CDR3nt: TGCGCCAGCAGCCAAGATAGGACAGGGAGCTATGGCTACACCTTC

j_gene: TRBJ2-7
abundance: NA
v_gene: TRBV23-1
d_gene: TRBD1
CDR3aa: CASSRTGAEQYF
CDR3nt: TGCGCCAGCAGTCGTACAGGGGCCGAGCAGTACTTC

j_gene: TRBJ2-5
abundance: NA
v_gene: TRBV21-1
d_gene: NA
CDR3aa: CASRARRGTKGTQYF
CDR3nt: TGTGCCAGCAGAGCGCGAAGGGGGACAAAAGGGACCCAGTACTTC